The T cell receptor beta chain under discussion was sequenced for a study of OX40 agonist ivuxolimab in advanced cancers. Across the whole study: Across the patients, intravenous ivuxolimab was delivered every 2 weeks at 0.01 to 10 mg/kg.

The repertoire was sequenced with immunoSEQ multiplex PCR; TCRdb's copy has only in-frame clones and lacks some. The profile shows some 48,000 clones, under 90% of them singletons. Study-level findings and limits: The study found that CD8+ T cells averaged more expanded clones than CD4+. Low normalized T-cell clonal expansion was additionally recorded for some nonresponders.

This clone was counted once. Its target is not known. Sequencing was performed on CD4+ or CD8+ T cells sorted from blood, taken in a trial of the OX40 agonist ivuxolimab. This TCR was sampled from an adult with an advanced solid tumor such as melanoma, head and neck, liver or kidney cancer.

The CDR3 DNA sequence: TGTGCCAGTAGTATCTTCGGGACTAGCAGATACAATGAGCAGTTCTTC. Amino acid sequence: CASSIFGTSRYNEQFF. J is TRBJ2-1 and V is TRBV19, with 9 positions matching TRBD2. The CDR3 length is 16 residues. Per the germline V gene, CDR1 is LNHDA and CDR2 is SQIVND (reference sequence). Losses at the gene ends were 3 bases for V and 4 bases for J; bases not matched to a gene: 7.